The T cell receptor (beta chain) under discussion was sequenced for a study of memory CD4+ T cells and cytomegalovirus serostatus. Overall study: This sample comes from healthy Belgian adults, 9 CMV seropositive, roughly 22 seronegative.

This clone has only one observation. Its cognate antigen is unknown. Single viable CD3+CD4+CD8-CD45RO+ cells were sorted as the memory CD4+ T cells. CMV serostatus came from serum IgG against pp150, pp28, p38, p52. Profiling relied on immunoSEQ multiplex PCR, and the TCRdb table lists in-frame clones only, not all of them. Of 40,000 to 50,000 clones in the sample, roughly 78% are singletons; the top ten hold approximately 0.85%. General study results and limits: The CMV-associated TCR signature appears largely within the CD4+ memory repertoire. A US-trained random forest predicted CMV serostatus with median AUC around 0.9.

Sequencing used memory CD4+ T cells from blood. This TCR was sampled from an adult in good health and CMV-seronegative.

The chain's CDR3 is CASSIAGRIYGYTF. CDR3 coding DNA: TGTGCCAGTAGTATAGCCGGCAGAATATATGGCTACACCTTC. The V gene is TRBV19, the J gene TRBJ1-2; D remains ambiguous. V was shortened by 1 base and J by 5 bases, with 11 bases between the two germline ends. Germline values: CDR1 LNHDA, CDR2 SQIVND (reference sequence). This CDR3 has 14 residues.